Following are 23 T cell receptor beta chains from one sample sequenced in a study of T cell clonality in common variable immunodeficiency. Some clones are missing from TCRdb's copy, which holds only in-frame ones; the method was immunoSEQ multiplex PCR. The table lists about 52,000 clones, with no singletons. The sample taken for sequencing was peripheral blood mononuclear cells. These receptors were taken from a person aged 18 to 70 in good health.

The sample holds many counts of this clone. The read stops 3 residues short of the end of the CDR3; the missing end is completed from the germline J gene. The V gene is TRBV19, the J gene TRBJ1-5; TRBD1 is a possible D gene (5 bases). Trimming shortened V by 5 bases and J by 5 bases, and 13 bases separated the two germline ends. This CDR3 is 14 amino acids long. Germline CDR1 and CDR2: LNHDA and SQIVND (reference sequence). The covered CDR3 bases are TGTGCCAGTAGTTACAGGTCCTACTATCAGCCC. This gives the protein CASSYRSYYQP. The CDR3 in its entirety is CASSYRSYYQPQHF.

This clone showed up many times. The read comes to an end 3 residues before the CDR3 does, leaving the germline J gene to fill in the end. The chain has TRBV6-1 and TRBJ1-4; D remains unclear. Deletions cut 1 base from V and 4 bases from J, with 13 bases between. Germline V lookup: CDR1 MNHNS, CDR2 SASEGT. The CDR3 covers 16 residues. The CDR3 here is CASSEEMNTFNEKLFF. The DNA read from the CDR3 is TGTGCCAGCAGTGAAGAAATGAACACCTTTAATGAAAAA.

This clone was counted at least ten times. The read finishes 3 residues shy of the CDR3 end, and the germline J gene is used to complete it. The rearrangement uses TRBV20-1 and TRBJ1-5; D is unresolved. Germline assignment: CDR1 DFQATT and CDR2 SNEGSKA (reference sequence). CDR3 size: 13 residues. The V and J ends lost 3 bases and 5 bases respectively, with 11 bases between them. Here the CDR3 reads CSARRRYDQPQHF. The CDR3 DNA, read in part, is TGCAGTGCTAGGAGGCGGTACGATCAGCCC.

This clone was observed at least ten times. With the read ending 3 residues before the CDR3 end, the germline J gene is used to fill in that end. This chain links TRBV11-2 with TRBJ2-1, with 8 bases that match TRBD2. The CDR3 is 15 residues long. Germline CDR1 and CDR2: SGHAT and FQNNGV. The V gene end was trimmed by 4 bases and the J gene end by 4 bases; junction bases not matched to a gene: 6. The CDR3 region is CASSSIAGKYNEQFF. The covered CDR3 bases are TGTGCCAGCAGCTCCATAGCGGGAAAGTACAATGAG.

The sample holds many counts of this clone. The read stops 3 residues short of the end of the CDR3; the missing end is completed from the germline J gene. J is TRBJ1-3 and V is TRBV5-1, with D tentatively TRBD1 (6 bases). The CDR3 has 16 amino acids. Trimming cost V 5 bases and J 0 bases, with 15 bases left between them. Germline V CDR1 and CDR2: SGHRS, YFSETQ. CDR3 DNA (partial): TGCGCCAGCAGTACGACAGGCCACTTCTCTGGAAACACC. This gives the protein CASSTTGHFSGNT. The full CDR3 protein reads CASSTTGHFSGNTIYF.

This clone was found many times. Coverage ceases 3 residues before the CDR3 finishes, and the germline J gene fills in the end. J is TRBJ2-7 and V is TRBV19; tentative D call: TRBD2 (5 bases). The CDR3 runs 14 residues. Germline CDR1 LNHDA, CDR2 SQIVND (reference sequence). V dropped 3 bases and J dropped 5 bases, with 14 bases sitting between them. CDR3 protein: CASSMYGVGDEQYF. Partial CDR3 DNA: TGTGCCAGTAGTATGTACGGGGTGGGCGACGAG. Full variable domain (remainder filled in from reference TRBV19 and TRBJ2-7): DGGITQSPKYLFRKEGQNVTLSCEQNLNHDAMYWYRQDPGQGLRLIYYSQIVNDFQKGDIAEGYSVSREKKESFPLTVTSAQKNPTAFYLCASSMYGVGDEQYFGPGTRLTVT.

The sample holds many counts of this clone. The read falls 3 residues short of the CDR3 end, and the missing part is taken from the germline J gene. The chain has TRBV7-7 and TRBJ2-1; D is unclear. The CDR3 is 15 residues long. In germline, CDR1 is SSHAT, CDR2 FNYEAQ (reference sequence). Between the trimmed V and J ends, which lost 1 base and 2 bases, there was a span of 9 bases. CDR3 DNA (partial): TGTGCCAGCAGCTTAGGATCTAGGACCTACAATGAG. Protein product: CASSLGSRTYNE. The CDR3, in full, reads CASSLGSRTYNEQFF.

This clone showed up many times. CDR3 residues: CAWSVAANQPQHF. The part of the CDR3 DNA that was read is TGTGCCTGGAGTGTAGCGGCCAATCAGCCC. This chain links TRBV30 with TRBJ1-5; no reliable D call. From the germline J gene comes the end of the CDR3, since the read stops 3 residues before it. This CDR3 has 13 residues. In germline, CDR1 is GTSNPN, CDR2 SVGIG (reference sequence). The ends were cut back, 0 bases at V and 3 bases at J, with 6 bases in the middle.

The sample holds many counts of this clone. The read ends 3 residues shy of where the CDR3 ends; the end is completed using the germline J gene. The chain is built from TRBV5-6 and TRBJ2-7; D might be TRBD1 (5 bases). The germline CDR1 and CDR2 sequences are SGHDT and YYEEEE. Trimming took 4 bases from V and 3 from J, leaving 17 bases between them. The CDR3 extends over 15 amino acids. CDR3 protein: CASSKVGVGVYEQYF. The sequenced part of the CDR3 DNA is TGTGCCAGCAGCAAGGTAGGGGTAGGGGTCTACGAG.

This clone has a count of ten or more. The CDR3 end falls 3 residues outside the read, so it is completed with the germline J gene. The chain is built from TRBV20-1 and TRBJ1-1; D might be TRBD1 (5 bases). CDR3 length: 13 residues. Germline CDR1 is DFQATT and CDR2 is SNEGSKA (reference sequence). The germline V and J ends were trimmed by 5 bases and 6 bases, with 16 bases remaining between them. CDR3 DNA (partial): TGCAGTGCTGGGTCAGGGAGGATATCTGAA. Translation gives CSAGSGRISE. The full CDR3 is CSAGSGRISEAFF.

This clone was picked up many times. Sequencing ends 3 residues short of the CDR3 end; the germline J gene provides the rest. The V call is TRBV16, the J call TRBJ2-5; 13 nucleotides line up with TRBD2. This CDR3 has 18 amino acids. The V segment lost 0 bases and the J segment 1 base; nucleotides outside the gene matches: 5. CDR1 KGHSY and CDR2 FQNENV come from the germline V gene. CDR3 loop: CASSQSMGLAGIQETQYF. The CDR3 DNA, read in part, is TGTGCCAGCAGCCAATCGATGGGACTAGCGGGAATCCAAGAGACC.

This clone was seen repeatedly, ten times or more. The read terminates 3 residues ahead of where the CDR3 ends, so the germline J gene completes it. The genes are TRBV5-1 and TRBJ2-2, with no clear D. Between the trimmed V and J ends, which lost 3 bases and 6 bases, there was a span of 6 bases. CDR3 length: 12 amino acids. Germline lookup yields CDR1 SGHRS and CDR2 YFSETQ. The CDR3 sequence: CASSSEAGELFF. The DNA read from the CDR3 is TGCGCCAGCAGCTCCGAGGCCGGGGAG.

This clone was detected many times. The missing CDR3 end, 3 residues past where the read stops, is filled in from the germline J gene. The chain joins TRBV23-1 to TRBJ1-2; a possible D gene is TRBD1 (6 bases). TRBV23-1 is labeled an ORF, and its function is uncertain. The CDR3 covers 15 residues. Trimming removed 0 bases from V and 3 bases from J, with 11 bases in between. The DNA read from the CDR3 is TGCGCCAGCAGTCAATCCGGACAGACTTACTATGGC. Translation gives CASSQSGQTYYG. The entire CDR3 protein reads CASSQSGQTYYGYTF.

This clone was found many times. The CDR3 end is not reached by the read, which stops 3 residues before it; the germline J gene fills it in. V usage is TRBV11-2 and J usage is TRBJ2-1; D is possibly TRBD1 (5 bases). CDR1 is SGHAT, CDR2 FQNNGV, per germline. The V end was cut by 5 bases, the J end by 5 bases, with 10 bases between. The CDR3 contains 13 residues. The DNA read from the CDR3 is TGTGCCAGCAGCCGAGACAGAAACAATGAG. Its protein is CASSRDRNNE. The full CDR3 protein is CASSRDRNNEQFF.

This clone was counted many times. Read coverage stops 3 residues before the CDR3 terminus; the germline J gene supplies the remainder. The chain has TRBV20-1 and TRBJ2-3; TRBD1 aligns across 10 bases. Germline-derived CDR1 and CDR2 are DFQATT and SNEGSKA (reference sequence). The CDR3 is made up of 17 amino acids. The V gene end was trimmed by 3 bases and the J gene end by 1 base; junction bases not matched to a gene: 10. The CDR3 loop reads CSASKDRGFFGTDTQYF. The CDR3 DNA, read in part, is TGCAGTGCTAGTAAGGACAGGGGGTTCTTTGGCACAGATACG.

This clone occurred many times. CDR3 DNA (partial): TGTGCCAGCACCCACGGGGGAACCGGGGAG. It codes for CASTHGGTGE. The full CDR3 protein is CASTHGGTGELFF. The J gene is TRBJ2-2, the V gene TRBV7-9; tentatively, D is TRBD2 (6 bases). The CDR3 extends 3 residues past the end of the read, so its final part is completed from the germline J gene. The V gene's germline CDR1 is SEHNR and CDR2 FQNEAQ (reference sequence). Trimming cost V 7 bases and J 5 bases, with 11 bases left between them. The CDR3 length is 13 residues.

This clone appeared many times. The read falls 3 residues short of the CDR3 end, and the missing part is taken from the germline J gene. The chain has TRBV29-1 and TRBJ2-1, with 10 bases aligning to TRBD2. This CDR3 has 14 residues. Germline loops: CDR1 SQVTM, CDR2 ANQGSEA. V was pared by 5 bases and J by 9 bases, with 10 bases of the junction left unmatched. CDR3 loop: CSVFLSGRDGEQFF. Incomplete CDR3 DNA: TGCAGCGTTTTTCTAAGCGGGAGGGATGGTGAG.

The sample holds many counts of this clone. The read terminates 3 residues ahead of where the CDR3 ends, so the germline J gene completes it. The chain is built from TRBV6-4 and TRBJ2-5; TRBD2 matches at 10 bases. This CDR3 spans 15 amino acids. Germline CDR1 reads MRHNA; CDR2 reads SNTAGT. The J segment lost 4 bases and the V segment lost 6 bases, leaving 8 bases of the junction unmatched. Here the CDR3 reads CASSPLAGVGETQYF. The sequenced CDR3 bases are TGTGCCAGCAGCCCCCTAGCGGGAGTTGGAGAGACC.

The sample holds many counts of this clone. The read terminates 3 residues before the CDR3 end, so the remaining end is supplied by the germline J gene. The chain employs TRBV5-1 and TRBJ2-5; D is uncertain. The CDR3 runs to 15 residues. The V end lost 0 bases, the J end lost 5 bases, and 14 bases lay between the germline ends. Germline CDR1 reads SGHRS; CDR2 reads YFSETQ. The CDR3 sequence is CASSLEGSARETQYF. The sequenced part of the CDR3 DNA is TGCGCCAGCAGCTTGGAAGGTTCGGCTAGGGAGACC.

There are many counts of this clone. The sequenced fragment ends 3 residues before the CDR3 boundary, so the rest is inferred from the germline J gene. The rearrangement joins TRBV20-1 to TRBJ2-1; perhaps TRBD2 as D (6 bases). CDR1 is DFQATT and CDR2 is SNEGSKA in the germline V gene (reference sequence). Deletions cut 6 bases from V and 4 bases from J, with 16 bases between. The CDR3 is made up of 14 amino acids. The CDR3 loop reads CSAYSGIDYNEQFF. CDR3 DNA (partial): TGCAGTGCCTATAGCGGCATAGATTACAATGAG.

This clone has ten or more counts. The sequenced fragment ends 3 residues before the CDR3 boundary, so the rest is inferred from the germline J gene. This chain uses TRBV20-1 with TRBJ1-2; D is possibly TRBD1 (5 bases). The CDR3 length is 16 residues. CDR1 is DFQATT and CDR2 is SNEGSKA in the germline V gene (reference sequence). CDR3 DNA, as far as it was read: TGCAGTGCTAGGCCGGGGGACCGAGGATTCTTGCTAGGC. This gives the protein CSARPGDRGFLLG. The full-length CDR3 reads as CSARPGDRGFLLGYTF.

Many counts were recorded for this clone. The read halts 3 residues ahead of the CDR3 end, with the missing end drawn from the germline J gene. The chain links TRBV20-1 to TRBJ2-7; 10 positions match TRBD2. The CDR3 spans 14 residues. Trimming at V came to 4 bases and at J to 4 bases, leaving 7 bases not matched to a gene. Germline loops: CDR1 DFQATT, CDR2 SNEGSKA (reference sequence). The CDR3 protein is CSANPSGSGYEQYF. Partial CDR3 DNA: TGCAGTGCTAATCCTAGCGGGAGTGGATACGAG.

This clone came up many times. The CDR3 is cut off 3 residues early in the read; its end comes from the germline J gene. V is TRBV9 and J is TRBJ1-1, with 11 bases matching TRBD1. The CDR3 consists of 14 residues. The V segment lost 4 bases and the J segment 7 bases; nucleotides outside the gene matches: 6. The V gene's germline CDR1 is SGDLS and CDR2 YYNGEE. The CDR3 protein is CASSRDRGMSEAFF. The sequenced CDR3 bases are TGTGCCAGCAGCAGGGACAGGGGGATGAGTGAA.